This TCR beta chain was identified in a study of T cells and Merkel cell carcinoma outcomes. The protocol was immunoSEQ multiplex PCR, while the TCRdb copy is restricted to in-frame clones and leaves out a portion. The data show about 100 clones, 70% to 90% seen once. A note on this clone: The target antigen is unknown.

Study-level points and caveats: Reportedly, T-cell repertoire with density predicts Merkel cell carcinoma outcomes.

Trimming removed 0 bases from V and 1 base from J, with 10 bases in between. The CDR3 has 16 residues. Germline V gene sequence: CDR1 SGDLS, CDR2 YYNGEE. This TCR was recovered from a human donor with Merkel cell carcinoma. The specimen sequenced was tumor tissue from Merkel cell carcinoma. This rearrangement joins TRBV9 to TRBJ2-2; no definite D call. The CDR3 coding sequence is TGTGCCAGCAGCGTAGGCGCCGACTGGAACACCGGGGAGCTGTTTTTT. Translated: CASSVGADWNTGELFF.